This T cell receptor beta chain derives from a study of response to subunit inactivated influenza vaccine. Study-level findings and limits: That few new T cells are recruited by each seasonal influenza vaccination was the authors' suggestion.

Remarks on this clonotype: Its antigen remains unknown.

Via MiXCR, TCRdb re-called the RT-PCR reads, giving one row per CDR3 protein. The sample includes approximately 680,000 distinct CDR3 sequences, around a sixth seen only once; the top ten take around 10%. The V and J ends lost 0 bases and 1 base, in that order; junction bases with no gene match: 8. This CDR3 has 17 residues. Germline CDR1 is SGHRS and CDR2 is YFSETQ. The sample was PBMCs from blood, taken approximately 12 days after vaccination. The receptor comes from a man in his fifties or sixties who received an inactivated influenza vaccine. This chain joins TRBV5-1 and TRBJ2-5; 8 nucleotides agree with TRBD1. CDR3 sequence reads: CASSLGSGTGGQETQYF. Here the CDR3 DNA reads TGCGCCAGCAGCTTGGGCTCGGGAACAGGGGGCCAAGAGACCCAGTACTTC.